Included here is one T cell receptor beta chain sequence, with context. Antigen unknown. This likely comes from a read error, as the CDR3 has no conserved phenylalanine or tryptophan at its end. There are 14 residues in the CDR3. The V gene's germline CDR1 is SGHAT and CDR2 FQNNGV. The template was RNA from unsorted bulk tissue. The normal lung tissue was taken more than 3 cm from the tumor edge. TCRbeta libraries were built with three rounds of nested PCR, modified from ARM-PCR. From the multiplex PCR reads, TCRdb called clonotypes with MiXCR, one entry per CDR3 protein. Counted here are 55,000 to 65,000 distinct CDR3 sequences, around two thirds occurring once; the ten biggest clones make up about 32%. This sample is drawn from a study of tumor and adjacent non-tumor tissue in lung cancer. Study-level background: Patients comprised about a dozen adenocarcinoma, 2 squamous cell carcinoma and 1 small cell lung cancer. Aged about 30 to 76 years, patients included under 13 men and a handful of women with stage I to III disease. Study outcomes and limitations: Tumor TCR diversity, when higher, was linked to shorter survival. Compared with tumor, normal lung showed significantly lower TCR diversity.

The sample comprised distant non-tumor lung tissue. The source of this sequence is an older man with non-small cell lung cancer. This chain connects TRBV11-2 to TRBJ2-3; no reliable D call. The CDR3 protein is CASSFAGDWDTQYL. The CDR3 DNA reads TGTGCCAGCAGCTTCGCTGGGGATTGGGATACCCAGTATCTT.